This T cell receptor (beta chain) was captured in a study of spatial heterogeneity in lung cancer. Ten or more counts support this clonotype. CDR1 and CDR2 from the germline V gene are SGHRS and YFSETQ. CDR3 length equals 14 residues. V gave up 5 bases and J gave up 2 bases, with 14 bases separating them. TCRdb re-analysed the 5' RACE reads in MiXCR, keeping a single row per CDR3 protein. The sample carries 45,000 to 55,000 distinct CDR3 sequences, approximately 5% recorded once. Indicated time point: sample taken at primary tumor resection. The receptor was isolated from a male donor with early-stage non-small cell lung cancer. The sample consisted of PBMCs, taken at surgery. The V gene is TRBV5-1, the J gene TRBJ2-7; the D gene could be TRBD1 or TRBD2 (5 bases each). The CDR3 nucleotides read TGCGCCAGCAGATCCGGGACGGGGACCTACGAGCAGTACTTC. Translated, it gives CASRSGTGTYEQYF.